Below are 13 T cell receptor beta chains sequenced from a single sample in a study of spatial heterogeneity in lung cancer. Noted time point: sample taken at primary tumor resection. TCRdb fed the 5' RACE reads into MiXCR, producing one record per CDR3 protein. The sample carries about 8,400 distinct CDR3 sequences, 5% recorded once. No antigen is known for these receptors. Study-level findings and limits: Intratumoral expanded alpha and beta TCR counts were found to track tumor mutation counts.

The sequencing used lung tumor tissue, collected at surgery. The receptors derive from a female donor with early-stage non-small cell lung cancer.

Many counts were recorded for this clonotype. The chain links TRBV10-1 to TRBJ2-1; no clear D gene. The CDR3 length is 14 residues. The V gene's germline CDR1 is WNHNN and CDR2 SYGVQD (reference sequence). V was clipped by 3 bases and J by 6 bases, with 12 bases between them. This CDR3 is CASSENPSPNEQFF. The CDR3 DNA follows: TGCGCCAGCAGTGAAAACCCCTCCCCCAATGAGCAGTTCTTC.

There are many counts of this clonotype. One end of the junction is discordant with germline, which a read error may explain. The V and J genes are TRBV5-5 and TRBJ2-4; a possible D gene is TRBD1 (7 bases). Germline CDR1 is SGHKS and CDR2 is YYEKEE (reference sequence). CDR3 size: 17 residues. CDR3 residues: CATSMWTGEGRLDIQYF. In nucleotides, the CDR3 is TGTGCCACCAGCATGTGGACAGGAGAAGGGAGGCTGGACATTCAGTACTTC.

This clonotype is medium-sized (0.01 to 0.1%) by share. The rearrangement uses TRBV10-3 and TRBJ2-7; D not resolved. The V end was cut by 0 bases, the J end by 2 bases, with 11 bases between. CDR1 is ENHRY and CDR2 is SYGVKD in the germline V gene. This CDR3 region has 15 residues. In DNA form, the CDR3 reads TGTGCCATCAGTGAGTCTACAGAGAAAACCTACGAGCAGTACTTC. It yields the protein CAISESTEKTYEQYF.

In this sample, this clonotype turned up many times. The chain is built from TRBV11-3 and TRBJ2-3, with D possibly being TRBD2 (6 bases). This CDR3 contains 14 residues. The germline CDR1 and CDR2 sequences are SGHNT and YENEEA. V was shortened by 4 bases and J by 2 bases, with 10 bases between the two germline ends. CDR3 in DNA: TGTGCCAGCAGCTCCCGGACTAACACAGATACGCAGTATTTT. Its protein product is CASSSRTNTDTQYF.

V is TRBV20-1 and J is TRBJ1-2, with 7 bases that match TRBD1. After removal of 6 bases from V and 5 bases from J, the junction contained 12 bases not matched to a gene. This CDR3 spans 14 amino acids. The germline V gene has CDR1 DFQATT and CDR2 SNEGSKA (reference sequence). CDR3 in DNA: TGCAGTGCCATCACCGGGACAGAGTTTTATGGCTACACCTTC. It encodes CSAITGTEFYGYTF.

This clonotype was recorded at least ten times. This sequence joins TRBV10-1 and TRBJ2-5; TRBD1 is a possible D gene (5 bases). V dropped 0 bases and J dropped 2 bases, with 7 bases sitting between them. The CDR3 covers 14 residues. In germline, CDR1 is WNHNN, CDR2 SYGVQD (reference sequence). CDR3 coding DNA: TGCGCCAGCAGTGAGTCAGGGGATCAAGAGACCCAGTACTTC. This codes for CASSESGDQETQYF.

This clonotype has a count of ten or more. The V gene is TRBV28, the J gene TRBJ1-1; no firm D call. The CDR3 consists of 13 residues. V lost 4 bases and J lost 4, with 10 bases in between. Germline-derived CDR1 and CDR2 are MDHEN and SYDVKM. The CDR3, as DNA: TGTGCCAGCAGTTCCGGAGAGGGCACTGAAGCTTTCTTT. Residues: CASSSGEGTEAFF.

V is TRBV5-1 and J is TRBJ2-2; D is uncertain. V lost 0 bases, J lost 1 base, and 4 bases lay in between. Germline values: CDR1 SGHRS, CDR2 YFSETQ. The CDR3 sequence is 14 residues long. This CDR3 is CASSLEGNTGELFF. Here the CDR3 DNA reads TGCGCCAGCAGCTTGGAAGGGAACACCGGGGAGCTGTTTTTT.

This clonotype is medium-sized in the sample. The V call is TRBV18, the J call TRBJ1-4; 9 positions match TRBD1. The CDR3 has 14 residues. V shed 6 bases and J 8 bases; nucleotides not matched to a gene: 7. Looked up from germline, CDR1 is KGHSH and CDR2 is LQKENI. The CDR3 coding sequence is TGTGCCAGCTCCCCCGGGACAGGGACCGAAAAACTGTTTTTT. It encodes CASSPGTGTEKLFF. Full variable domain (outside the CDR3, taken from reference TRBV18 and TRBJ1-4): NAGVMQNPRHLVRRRGQEARLRCSPMKGHSHVYWYRQLPEEGLKFMVYLQKENIIDESGMPKERFSAEFPKEGPSILRIQQVVRGDSAAYFCASSPGTGTEKLFFGSGTQLSVL.

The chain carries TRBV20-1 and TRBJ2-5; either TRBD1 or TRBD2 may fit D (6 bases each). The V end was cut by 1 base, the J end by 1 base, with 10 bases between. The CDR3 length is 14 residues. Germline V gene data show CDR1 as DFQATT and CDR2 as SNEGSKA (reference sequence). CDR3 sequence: CSARGPGAQETQYF. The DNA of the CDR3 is TGCAGTGCTAGAGGGCCGGGGGCCCAAGAGACCCAGTACTTC.

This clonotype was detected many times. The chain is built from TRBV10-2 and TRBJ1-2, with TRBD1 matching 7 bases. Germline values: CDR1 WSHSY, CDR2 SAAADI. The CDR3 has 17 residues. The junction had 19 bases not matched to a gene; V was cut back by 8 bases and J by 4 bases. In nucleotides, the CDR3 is TGCGCCAGCGTGTCTCTTAAGGGGGACAGACTTTTCTATGGCTACACCTTC. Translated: CASVSLKGDRLFYGYTF.

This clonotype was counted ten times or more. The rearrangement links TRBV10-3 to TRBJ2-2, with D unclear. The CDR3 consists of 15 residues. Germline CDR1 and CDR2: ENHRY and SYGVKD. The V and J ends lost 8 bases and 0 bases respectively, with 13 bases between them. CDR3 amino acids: CAISQDSSNTGELFF. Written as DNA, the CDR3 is TGTGCCATCTCGCAGGATTCTTCGAACACCGGGGAGCTGTTTTTT.

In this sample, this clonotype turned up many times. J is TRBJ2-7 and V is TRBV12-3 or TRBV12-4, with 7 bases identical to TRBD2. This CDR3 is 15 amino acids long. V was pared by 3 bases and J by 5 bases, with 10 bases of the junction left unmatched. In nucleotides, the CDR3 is TGTGCCAGCAGTTTTTCCGGCGGGAGAGGACACGAGCAGTACTTC. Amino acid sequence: CASSFSGGRGHEQYF.